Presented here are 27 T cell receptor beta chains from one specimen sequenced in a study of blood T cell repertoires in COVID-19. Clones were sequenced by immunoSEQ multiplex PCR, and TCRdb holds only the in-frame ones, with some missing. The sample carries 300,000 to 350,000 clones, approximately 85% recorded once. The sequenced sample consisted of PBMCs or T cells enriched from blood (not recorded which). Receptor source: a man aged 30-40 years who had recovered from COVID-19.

The CDR3 loop reads CASSQLEGEKLFF. The CDR3 nucleotides are TGTGCCAGCAGCCAATTGGAGGGAGAAAAACTGTTTTTT. V and J are TRBV3-1 (or the pseudogene TRBV3-2) and TRBJ1-4, with D hard to call. Germline-derived CDR1 and CDR2 are LGHDT and YNNKEL (reference sequence). Trimming stripped 2 bases from V and 8 bases from J, with 9 bases between. The CDR3 contains 13 residues.

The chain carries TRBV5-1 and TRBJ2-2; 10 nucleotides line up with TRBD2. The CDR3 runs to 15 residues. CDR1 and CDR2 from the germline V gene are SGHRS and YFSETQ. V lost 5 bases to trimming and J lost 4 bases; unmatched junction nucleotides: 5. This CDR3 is CASRTTSGSTGELFF. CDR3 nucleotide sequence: TGCGCCAGCAGAACGACTAGCGGGTCCACCGGGGAGCTGTTTTTT.

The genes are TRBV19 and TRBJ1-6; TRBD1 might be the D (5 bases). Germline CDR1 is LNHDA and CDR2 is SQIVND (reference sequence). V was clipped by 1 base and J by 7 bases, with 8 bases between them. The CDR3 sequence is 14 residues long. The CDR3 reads CASSIGQSNSPLHF. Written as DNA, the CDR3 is TGTGCCAGTAGTATAGGACAGAGCAATTCACCCCTCCACTTT. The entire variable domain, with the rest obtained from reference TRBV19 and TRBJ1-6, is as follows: DGGITQSPKYLFRKEGQNVTLSCEQNLNHDAMYWYRQDPGQGLRLIYYSQIVNDFQKGDIAEGYSVSREKKESFPLTVTSAQKNPTAFYLCASSIGQSNSPLHFGNGTRLTVT.

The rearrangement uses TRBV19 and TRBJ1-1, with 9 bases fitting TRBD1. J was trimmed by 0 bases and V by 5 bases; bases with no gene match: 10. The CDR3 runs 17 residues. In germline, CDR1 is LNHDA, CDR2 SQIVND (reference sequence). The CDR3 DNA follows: TGTGCCAGTAGTCACCTCGGGACAGGGATTATGAACACTGAAGCTTTCTTT. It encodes CASSHLGTGIMNTEAFF.

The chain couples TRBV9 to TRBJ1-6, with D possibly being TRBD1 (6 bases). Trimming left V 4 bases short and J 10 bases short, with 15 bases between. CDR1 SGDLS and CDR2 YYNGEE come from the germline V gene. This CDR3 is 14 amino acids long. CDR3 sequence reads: CASSFEQGRSPLHF. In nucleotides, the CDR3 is TGTGCCAGCAGCTTCGAACAGGGCCGATCACCCCTCCACTTT. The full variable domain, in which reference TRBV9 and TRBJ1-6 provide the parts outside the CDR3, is DSGVTQTPKHLITATGQRVTLRCSPRSGDLSVYWYQQSLDQGLQFLIQYYNGEERAKGNILERFSAQQFPDLHSELNLSSLELGDSALYFCASSFEQGRSPLHFGNGTRLTVT.

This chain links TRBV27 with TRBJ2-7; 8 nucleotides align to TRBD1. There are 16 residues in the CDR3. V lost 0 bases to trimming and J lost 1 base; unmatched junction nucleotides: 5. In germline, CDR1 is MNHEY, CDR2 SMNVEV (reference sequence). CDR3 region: CASSLSARGLSYEQYF. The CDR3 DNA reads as TGTGCCAGCAGTTTATCGGCCAGGGGGCTTTCCTACGAGCAGTACTTC.

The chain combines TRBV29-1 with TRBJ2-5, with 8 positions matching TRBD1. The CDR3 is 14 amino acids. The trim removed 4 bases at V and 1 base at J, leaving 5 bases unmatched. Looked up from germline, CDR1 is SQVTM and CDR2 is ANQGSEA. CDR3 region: CSVARGTGQETQYF. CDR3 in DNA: TGCAGCGTTGCCCGAGGGACAGGCCAAGAGACCCAGTACTTC.

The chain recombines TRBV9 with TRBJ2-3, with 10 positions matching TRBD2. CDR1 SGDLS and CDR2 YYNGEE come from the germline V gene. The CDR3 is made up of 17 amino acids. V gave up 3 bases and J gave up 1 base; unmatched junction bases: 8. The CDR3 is CASSASRLAGGTDTQYF. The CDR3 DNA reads TGTGCCAGCAGCGCCTCGAGGCTAGCGGGGGGCACAGATACGCAGTATTTT.

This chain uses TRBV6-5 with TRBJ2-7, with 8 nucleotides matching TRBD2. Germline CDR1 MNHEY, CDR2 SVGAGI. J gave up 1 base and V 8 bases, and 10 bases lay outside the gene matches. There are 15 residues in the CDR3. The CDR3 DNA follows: TGTGCCAGCTCGGGAGGGACGGGGTGGTCCTACGAGCAGTACTTC. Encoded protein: CASSGGTGWSYEQYF.

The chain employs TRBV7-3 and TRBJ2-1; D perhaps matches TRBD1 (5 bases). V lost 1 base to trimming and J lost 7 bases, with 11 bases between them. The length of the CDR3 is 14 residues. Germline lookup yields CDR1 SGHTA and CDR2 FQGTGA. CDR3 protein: CASSLKGVGNEQFF. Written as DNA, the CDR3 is TGTGCCAGCAGCTTAAAAGGGGTAGGGAATGAGCAGTTCTTC.

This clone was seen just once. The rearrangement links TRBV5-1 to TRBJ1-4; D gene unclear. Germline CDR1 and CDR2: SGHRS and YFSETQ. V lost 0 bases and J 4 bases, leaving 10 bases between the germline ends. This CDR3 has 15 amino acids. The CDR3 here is CASSLGVRGNEKLFF. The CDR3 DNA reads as TGCGCCAGCAGCTTGGGAGTGCGGGGTAATGAAAAACTGTTTTTT.

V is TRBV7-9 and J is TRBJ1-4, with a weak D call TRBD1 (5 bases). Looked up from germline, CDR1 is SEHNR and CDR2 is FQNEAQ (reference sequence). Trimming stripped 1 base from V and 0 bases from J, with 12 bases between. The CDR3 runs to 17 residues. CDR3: CASSLVGQSATNEKLFF. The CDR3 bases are TGTGCCAGCAGCTTAGTGGGGCAGTCTGCAACTAATGAAAAACTGTTTTTT.

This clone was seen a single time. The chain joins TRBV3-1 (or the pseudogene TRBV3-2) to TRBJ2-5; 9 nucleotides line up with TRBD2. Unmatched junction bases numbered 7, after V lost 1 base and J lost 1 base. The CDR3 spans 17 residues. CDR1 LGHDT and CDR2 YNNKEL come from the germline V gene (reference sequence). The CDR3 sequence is CASSQGPAGGFQETQYF. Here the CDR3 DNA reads TGTGCCAGCAGCCAAGGACCAGCGGGGGGATTCCAAGAGACCCAGTACTTC.

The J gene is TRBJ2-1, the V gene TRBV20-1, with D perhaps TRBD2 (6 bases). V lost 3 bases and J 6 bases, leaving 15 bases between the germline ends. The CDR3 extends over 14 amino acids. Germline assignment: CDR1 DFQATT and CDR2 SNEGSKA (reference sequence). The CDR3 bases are TGCAGTGCTAGTACAGCGGGCATCCTCAATGAGCAGTTCTTC. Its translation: CSASTAGILNEQFF.

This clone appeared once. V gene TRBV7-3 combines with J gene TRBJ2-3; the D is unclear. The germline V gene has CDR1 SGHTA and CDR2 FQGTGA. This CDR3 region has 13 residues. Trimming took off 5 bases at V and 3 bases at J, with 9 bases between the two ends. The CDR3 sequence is CASSPARTDTQYF. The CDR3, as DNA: TGTGCCAGCAGCCCCGCTAGGACAGATACGCAGTATTTT.

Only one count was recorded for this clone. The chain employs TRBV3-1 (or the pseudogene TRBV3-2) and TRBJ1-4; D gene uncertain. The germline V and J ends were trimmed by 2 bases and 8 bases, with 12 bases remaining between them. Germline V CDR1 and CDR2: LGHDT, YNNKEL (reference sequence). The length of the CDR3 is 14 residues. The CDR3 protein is CASSQRRTGEKLFF. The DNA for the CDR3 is TGTGCCAGCAGCCAACGGCGGACGGGAGAAAAACTGTTTTTT.

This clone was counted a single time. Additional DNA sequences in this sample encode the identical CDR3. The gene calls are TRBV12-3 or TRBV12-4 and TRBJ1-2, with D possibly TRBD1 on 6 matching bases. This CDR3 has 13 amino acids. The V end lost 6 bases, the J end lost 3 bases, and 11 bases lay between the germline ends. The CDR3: CASSQGSYYGYTF. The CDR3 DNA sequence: TGTGCCAGCAGCCAGGGGTCTTACTATGGCTACACCTTC.

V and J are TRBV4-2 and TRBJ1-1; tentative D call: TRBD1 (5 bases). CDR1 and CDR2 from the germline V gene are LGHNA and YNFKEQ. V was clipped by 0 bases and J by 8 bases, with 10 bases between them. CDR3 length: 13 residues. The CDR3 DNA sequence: TGTGCCAGCAGCCAAGATCTTAAGGGGGAAGCTTTCTTT. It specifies CASSQDLKGEAFF.

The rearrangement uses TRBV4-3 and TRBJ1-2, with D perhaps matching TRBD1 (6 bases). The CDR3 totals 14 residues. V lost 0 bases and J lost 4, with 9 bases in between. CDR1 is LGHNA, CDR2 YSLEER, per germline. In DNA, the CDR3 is TGCGCCAGCAGCCAAGATAGGGGGACCTATGGCTACACCTTC. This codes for CASSQDRGTYGYTF.

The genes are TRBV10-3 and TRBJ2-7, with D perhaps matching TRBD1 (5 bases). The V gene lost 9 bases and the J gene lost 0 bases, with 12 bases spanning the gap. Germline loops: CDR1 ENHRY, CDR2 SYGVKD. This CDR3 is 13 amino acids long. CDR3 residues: CAIAGHYSYEQYF. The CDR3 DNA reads TGTGCCATAGCAGGACACTACTCCTACGAGCAGTACTTC.

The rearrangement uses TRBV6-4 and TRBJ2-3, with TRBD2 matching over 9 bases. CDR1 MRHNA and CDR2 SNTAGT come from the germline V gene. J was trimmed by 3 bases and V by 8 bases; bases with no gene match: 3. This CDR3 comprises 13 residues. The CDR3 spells CASAGGRTDTQYF. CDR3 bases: TGTGCCAGCGCGGGGGGGCGTACAGATACGCAGTATTTT.

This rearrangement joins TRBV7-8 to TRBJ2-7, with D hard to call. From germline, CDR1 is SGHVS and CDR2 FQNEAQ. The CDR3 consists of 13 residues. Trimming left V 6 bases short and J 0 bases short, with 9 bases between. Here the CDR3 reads CASSSLGSYEQYF. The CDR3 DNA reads TGTGCCAGCAGTAGCCTGGGCTCCTACGAGCAGTACTTC.

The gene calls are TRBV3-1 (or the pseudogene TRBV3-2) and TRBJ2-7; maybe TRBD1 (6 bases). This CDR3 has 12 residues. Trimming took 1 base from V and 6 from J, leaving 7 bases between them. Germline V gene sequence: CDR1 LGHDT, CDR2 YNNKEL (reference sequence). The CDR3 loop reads CASSQGRGEQYF. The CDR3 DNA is TGTGCCAGCAGCCAAGGCAGGGGCGAGCAGTACTTC.

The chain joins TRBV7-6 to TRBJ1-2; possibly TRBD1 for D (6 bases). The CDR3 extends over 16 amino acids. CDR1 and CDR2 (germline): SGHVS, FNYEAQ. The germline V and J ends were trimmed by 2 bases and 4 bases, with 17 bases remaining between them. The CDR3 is CASSLLGASSIYGYTF. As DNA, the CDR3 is TGTGCCAGCAGCTTACTGGGGGCGTCTTCGATCTATGGCTACACCTTC.

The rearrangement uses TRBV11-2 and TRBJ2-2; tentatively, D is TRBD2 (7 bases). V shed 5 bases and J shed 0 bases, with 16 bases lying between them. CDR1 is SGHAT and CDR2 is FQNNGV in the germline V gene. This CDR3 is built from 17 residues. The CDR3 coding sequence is TGTGCCAGCAGCCCCAGGGCGGGGGCCGCGAACACCGGGGAGCTGTTTTTT. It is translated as CASSPRAGAANTGELFF.

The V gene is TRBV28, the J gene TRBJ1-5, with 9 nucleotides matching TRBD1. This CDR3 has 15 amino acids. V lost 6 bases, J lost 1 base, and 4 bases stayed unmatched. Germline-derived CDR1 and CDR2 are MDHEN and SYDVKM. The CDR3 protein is CASSPGTGSNQPQHF. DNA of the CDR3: TGTGCCAGCAGCCCAGGGACAGGGAGCAATCAGCCCCAGCATTTT.

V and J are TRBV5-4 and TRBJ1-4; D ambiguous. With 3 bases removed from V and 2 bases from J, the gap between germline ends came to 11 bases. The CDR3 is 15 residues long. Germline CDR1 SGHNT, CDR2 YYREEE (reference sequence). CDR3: CASSSQTRTNEKLFF. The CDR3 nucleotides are TGTGCCAGCAGCTCTCAAACGCGGACTAATGAAAAACTGTTTTTT.